The clone carrying this T cell receptor (beta chain) occurred a few times. cDNA molecules, individually, were tagged with unique molecular identifiers. Each CDR3 protein is one row after TCRdb ran MiXCR on the 5' RACE reads. The sample includes tens of thousands of distinct CDR3 sequences, 11% of them seen just once. This sample stems from a study of early T cells in non-severe SARS-CoV-2 infection. Overall study: Whole-blood bulk RNA, unsorted, was sequenced, and chains were unpaired.

The V gene's germline CDR1 is SGHAT and CDR2 FQNNGV. The CDR3 has 16 amino acids. Trimming shortened V by 4 bases and J by 0 bases, and 16 bases separated the two germline ends. The source material was whole blood, sampled at baseline. The chain couples TRBV11-2 to TRBJ2-7, with TRBD2 as a possible D gene (7 bases). The TCR comes from an adult who was a healthcare worker with PCR-confirmed SARS-CoV-2 infection or an uninfected control (not recorded which). The chain's CDR3 is CASSSVRGPSSYEQYF. The CDR3, as DNA: TGTGCCAGCAGCTCGGTGCGGGGGCCGAGCTCCTACGAGCAGTACTTC.